One and the same sample provided the 3 T cell receptor beta chains below, sequenced in a study of shared clonotypes between healthy human individuals. TCRdb keeps only in-frame clones here, not all; method: immunoSEQ multiplex PCR. The table records around 1.5 million clones, under 99% of them present only once. The specimen was naive CD4+ T cells sorted from blood. Subset specified: CD45RA+ positively selected. These receptors came from a man aged 25-45 years in good health.

This rearrangement joins TRBV18 to TRBJ1-2; D is undetermined. V was shortened by 2 bases and J by 4 bases, with 17 bases between the two germline ends. The length of the CDR3 is 16 residues. Germline lookup yields CDR1 KGHSH and CDR2 LQKENI. CDR3 DNA: TGTGCCAGCTCACCAGGCCAAGTGGCAGCGCGCTATGGCTACACCTTC. Its translation is CASSPGQVAARYGYTF.

A word on this clone: Other DNA sequences from this sample encode an identical CDR3 as well. The chain has TRBV9 and TRBJ2-2, with D perhaps matching TRBD2 (6 bases). V shed 0 bases and J shed 7 bases, with 7 bases lying between them. CDR3 size: 13 residues. Germline lookup yields CDR1 SGDLS and CDR2 YYNGEE. As DNA, the CDR3 is TGTGCCAGCAGCGTAGTGGGAGGCGGGGAGCTGTTTTTT. This sequence encodes CASSVVGGGELFF.

This chain connects TRBV18 to TRBJ1-4, with 7 bases identical to TRBD1. Per germline, CDR1 KGHSH and CDR2 LQKENI. V lost 1 base and J lost 3; bases outside the gene matches: 5. CDR3 length equals 16 residues. This CDR3 reads CASSPQSTGANEKLFF. The DNA of the CDR3 is TGTGCCAGCTCACCACAGTCAACAGGGGCTAATGAAAAACTGTTTTTT.